The 10 T cell receptor beta chains in this list originate from one sample, sequenced in a study of shared clonotypes between healthy human individuals. Assay: immunoSEQ multiplex PCR; the TCRdb copy retains only in-frame clones and omits some. This sample has 520,000 or so clones, with approximately 79% found just once. The sequenced sample was PBMCs. The receptors were gathered from a woman aged 40 to 55 in good health. Some clones in this sample may be carry-over from other donors' samples.

This clone appeared once. V is TRBV28 and J is TRBJ2-7; perhaps D is TRBD1 or TRBD2 (5 bases each). Between the trimmed V and J ends, which lost 5 bases and 6 bases, there was a span of 17 bases. The CDR3 length is 14 residues. The V gene's germline CDR1 is MDHEN and CDR2 SYDVKM. The CDR3 reads CASSPLDEGFEQYF. DNA of the CDR3: TGTGCCAGCAGTCCCCTGGACGAGGGGTTCGAGCAGTACTTC.

The chain combines TRBV27 with TRBJ2-4; no clear D. CDR1 MNHEY and CDR2 SMNVEV come from the germline V gene (reference sequence). The CDR3 loop spans 15 amino acids. V dropped 3 bases and J dropped 2 bases, with 11 bases sitting between them. The CDR3 DNA reads TGTGCCAGCAGTTTGATGGGTGGGACCAAAAACATTCAGTACTTC. Protein product: CASSLMGGTKNIQYF.

CDR3 nucleotides: TGTGCCAGCAGCAGAGCAAACACTGAAGCTTTCTTT. It specifies CASSRANTEAFF. The chain is built from TRBV5-4 and TRBJ1-1; D gene ambiguous. With 4 bases removed from V and 2 bases from J, the gap between germline ends came to 6 bases. The CDR3 is 12 amino acids. CDR1 SGHNT and CDR2 YYREEE come from the germline V gene (reference sequence).

The chain has TRBV7-3 and TRBJ2-7, with D possibly TRBD2 on 5 matching bases. The CDR3 runs to 13 residues. The V and J ends lost 5 bases and 4 bases respectively, with 12 bases between them. Germline assignment: CDR1 SGHTA and CDR2 FQGTGA. The CDR3 DNA reads as TGTGCCAGCAGCCGCCAGCGAGGGTACGAGCAGTACTTC. Protein: CASSRQRGYEQYF.

The chain combines TRBV5-6 with TRBJ1-1; TRBD1 aligns across 7 bases. This CDR3 has 15 amino acids. V trimming: 6 bases; J trimming: 6 bases; junction bases outside the gene matches: 14. Germline lookup yields CDR1 SGHDT and CDR2 YYEEEE. DNA for the CDR3: TGTGCCAGCATCTGGAGGGGACAGCAGGTCCCTGAAGCTTTCTTT. The encoded protein is CASIWRGQQVPEAFF.

The chain couples TRBV28 to TRBJ2-5, with D maybe TRBD2 (6 bases). With 3 bases removed from V and 11 bases from J, the gap between germline ends came to 19 bases. The CDR3 sequence is 14 residues long. Germline assignment: CDR1 MDHEN and CDR2 SYDVKM. CDR3 residues: CASSFTGALPEQYF. The CDR3 coding sequence is TGTGCCAGCAGTTTCACGGGAGCCCTCCCGGAGCAGTACTTC.

V usage is TRBV28 and J usage is TRBJ2-4, with D uncertain. This CDR3 has 15 amino acids. Trimming shortened V by 5 bases and J by 0 bases, and 11 bases separated the two germline ends. Germline CDR1 and CDR2: MDHEN and SYDVKM. This CDR3 reads CASSLTAIAKNIQYF. The CDR3 DNA sequence: TGTGCCAGCAGTCTAACCGCTATAGCCAAAAACATTCAGTACTTC.

This rearrangement joins TRBV25-1 to TRBJ1-1; D unresolved. Germline lookup yields CDR1 MGHDK and CDR2 SYGVNS. V was shortened by 1 base and J by 2 bases, with 5 bases between the two germline ends. The CDR3 totals 13 residues. The CDR3 nucleotides read TGTGCCAGCAGTGAATTAGTAAACACTGAAGCTTTCTTT. Its protein product is CASSELVNTEAFF.

This rearrangement joins TRBV27 to TRBJ2-7; D could derive from TRBD1 or TRBD2 (5 bases each). V dropped 3 bases and J dropped 3 bases, with 15 bases sitting between them. CDR1 is MNHEY, CDR2 SMNVEV, per germline (reference sequence). This CDR3 region has 15 residues. CDR3 amino acids: CASSFAGTSYYEQYF. The CDR3 DNA is TGTGCCAGCAGTTTCGCCGGGACCAGTTACTACGAGCAGTACTTC.

V and J are TRBV6-6 and TRBJ1-3; TRBD1 is a possible D gene (5 bases). The V end lost 0 bases, the J end lost 3 bases, and 9 bases lay between the germline ends. Germline values: CDR1 MNHNY, CDR2 SVGAGI (reference sequence). The CDR3 runs to 15 residues. This chain's CDR3 is CASSYSSRDGNTIYF. CDR3 nucleotides: TGTGCCAGCAGTTACTCTTCCAGGGATGGAAACACCATATATTTT.